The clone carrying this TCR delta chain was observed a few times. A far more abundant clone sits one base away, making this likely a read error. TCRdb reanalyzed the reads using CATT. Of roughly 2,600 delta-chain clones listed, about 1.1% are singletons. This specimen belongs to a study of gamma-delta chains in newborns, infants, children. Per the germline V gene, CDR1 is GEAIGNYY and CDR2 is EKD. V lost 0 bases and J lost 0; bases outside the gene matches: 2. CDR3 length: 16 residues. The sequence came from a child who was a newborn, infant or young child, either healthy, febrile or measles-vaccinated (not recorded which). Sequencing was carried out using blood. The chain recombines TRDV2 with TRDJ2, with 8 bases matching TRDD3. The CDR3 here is CACDTAGDTLTAQLFF. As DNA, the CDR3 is TGTGCCTGTGACACCGCGGGGGATACTTTGACAGCACAACTCTTCTTT.